The clone carrying this TCR beta chain was observed many times. Its antigen is still unknown. This CDR3 is built from 16 residues. J lost 4 bases, V lost 6 bases, and 12 bases had no gene match. The source of the sample is a study of T cells in Graves' hyperthyroidism and ophthalmopathy. The authors obtained PBMCs from more than 9.5 ml of fresh peripheral blood. Findings and limits, study-wide: With a median lead of 6.5 months before onset, the model predicted ophthalmopathy.

Regions amplified from RNA transcripts were the TCR beta CDR3 regions. Carried out on the TCR CDR3, a first-round RT-PCR used the HTBI primer set. TCRdb reanalysed the multiplex PCR reads using MiXCR and keeps one entry per CDR3 protein. The sample comprises around 350,000 distinct CDR3 sequences, 15% to 18% of which are singletons, and around a quarter rests with the top ten. The origin of this receptor is a woman aged 18-35 years with Graves' hyperthyroidism that later progressed to Graves' ophthalmopathy. The V gene is TRBV12-3 or TRBV12-4, the J gene TRBJ1-2; TRBD1 matches at 9 bases. Material: blood. For the CDR3, the DNA is TGTGCCAGCAGATCTGACGGGACAGGGACTAGCTATGGCTACACCTTC. It codes for CASRSDGTGTSYGYTF.